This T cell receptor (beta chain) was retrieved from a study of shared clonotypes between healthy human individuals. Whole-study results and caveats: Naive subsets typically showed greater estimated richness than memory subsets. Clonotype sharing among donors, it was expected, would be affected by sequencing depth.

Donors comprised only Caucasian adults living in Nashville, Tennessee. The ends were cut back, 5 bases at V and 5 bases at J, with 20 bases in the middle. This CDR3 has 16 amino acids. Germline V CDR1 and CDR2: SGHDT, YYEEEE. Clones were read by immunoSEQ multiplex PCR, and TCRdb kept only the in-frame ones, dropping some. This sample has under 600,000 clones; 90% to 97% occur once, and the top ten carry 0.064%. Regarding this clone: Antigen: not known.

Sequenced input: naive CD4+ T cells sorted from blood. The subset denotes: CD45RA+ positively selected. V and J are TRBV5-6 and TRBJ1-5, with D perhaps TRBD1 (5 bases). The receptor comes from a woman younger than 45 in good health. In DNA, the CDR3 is TGTGCCAGCAGTCTCCGGGGAGGGGTGGGCGATCAGCCCCAGCATTTT. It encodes CASSLRGGVGDQPQHF.